Each of the 4 T cell receptor beta chains below was sequenced from the same sample in a study of blood T cell repertoires in COVID-19. TCRdb keeps only in-frame clones here, not all; method: immunoSEQ multiplex PCR. The sample holds approximately 250,000 clones, approximately 88% seen once. Sequencing input: PBMCs or T cells enriched from blood (not recorded which). These receptors were obtained from a woman between 40 and 50 years old with acute COVID-19.

The chain links TRBV7-2 to TRBJ2-2; possible D gene TRBD1, 6 bases. Germline CDR1 SGHTA, CDR2 FQGNSA. The CDR3 consists of 15 residues. The ends were cut back, 0 bases at V and 4 bases at J, with 9 bases in the middle. For the CDR3, the DNA is TGTGCCAGCAGCTTAGCACAGGGACGCACCGGGGAGCTGTTTTTT. Translated, it gives CASSLAQGRTGELFF.

The chain employs TRBV3-1 (or the pseudogene TRBV3-2) and TRBJ2-5, with a possible D match to TRBD2 (5 bases). Germline V gene sequence: CDR1 LGHDT, CDR2 YNNKEL (reference sequence). This CDR3 is built from 14 residues. V was pared by 6 bases and J by 1 base, with 12 bases between. The CDR3 protein is CASSSSRAQETQYF. The CDR3 nucleotides read TGTGCCAGCAGTTCATCGAGGGCCCAAGAGACCCAGTACTTC.

The chain combines TRBV25-1 with TRBJ2-2, with 15 bases lining up with TRBD2. The CDR3 consists of 18 residues. In germline, CDR1 is MGHDK, CDR2 SYGVNS. V was pared by 5 bases and J by 0 bases, with 4 bases of the junction left unmatched. CDR3 amino acids: CASSFRTSGGANTGELFF. The DNA of the CDR3 is TGTGCCAGCAGTTTCCGGACTAGCGGGGGGGCGAACACCGGGGAGCTGTTTTTT.

V usage is TRBV5-8 and J usage is TRBJ1-2; 8 bases fit TRBD1. Per germline, CDR1 SGHTS and CDR2 YDEGEE. Germline trimming cut 4 bases from V and 5 bases from J; bases unmatched to any gene: 7. The CDR3 extends over 14 amino acids. The CDR3 spells CASSRIRGRYGYTF. Here the CDR3 DNA reads TGTGCCAGCAGCAGAATCAGGGGGCGGTATGGCTACACCTTC.